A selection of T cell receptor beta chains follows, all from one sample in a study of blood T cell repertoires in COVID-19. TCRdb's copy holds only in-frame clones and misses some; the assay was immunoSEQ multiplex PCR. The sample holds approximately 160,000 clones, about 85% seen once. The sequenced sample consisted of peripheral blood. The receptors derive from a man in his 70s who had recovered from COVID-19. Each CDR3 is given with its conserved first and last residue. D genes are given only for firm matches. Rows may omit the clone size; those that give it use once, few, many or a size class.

TGTGCCAGCAGCTCGGACGTGGGAGGAGGGGAGACCCAGTACTTC,CASSSDVGGGETQYF,.,once,TRBV5-4,TRBJ2-5
TGTGCCAGCAGCCGTGGGACAGGACGTAGCAATCAGCCCCAGCATTTT,CASSRGTGRSNQPQHF,TRBD1,.,TRBV5-6,TRBJ1-5
TGCGCCAGCAGCTTGGCCAGGGTCCAAGAGACCCAGTACTTC,CASSLARVQETQYF,.,once,TRBV5-1,TRBJ2-5
TGTGCCAGTAGTGCACCCCTCGGGACTAGCGGGAGGTCCTCCTACAATGAGCAGTTCTTC,CASSAPLGTSGRSSYNEQFF,TRBD2,.,TRBV19,TRBJ2-1
TGTGCCACCAGTGCGCATTACCTCGACAGCTCCTACAATGAGCAGTTCTTC,CATSAHYLDSSYNEQFF,.,.,TRBV24-1,TRBJ2-1
TGTGCCAGCACCTCGAGCCGGGATGAGCAGTTCTTC,CASTSSRDEQFF,.,.,TRBV28,TRBJ2-1
TGTGCCAGCAGTACCCAACAAGGGGCCACCGGGGAGCTGTTTTTT,CASSTQQGATGELFF,.,once,TRBV6-5,TRBJ2-2
TGTGCCAGCAGCGTAGGGGGCCGGGAGCGGGAGCAGTTCTTC,CASSVGGREREQFF,.,.,TRBV9,TRBJ2-1
TGTGCCAGCAGCTTAGTTTCGGCTAGCGGGCCCACAGATACGCAGTATTTT,CASSLVSASGPTDTQYF,TRBD2,.,TRBV11-2,TRBJ2-3
TGCAGCGCTCAGGGGGTAAACACAGATACGCAGTATTTT,CSAQGVNTDTQYF,TRBD1,.,TRBV29-1,TRBJ2-3
TGTGCCAGCAGCCGAGACCTCCGTAACTATGGCTACACCTTC,CASSRDLRNYGYTF,.,.,TRBV3-1/TRBV3-2,TRBJ1-2
TGTGCCAGCAGCTCTCAGGACAGGGGGCGCTCTGGCTACACCTTC,CASSSQDRGRSGYTF,TRBD1,.,TRBV5-4,TRBJ1-2